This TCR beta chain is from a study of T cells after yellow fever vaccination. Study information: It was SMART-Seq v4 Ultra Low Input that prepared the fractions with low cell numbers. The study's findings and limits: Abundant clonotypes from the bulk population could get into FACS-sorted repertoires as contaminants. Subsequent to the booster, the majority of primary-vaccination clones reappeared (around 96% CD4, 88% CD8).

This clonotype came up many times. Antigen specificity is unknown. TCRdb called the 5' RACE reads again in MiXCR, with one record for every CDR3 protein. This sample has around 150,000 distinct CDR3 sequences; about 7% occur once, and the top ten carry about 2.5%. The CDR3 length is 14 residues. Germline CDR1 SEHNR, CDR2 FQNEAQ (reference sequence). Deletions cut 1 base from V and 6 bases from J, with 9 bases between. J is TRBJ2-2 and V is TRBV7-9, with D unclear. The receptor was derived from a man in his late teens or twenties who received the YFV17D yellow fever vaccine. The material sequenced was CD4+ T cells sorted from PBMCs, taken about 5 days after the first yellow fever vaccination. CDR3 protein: CASSLGLDPGELFF. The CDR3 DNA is TGTGCCAGCAGCTTAGGCCTAGATCCCGGGGAGCTGTTTTTT. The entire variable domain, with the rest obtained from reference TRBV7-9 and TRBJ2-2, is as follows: DTGVSQNPRHKITKRGQNVTFRCDPISEHNRLYWYRQTLGQGPEFLTYFQNEAQLEKSRLLSDRFSAERPKGSFSTLEIQRTEQGDSAMYLCASSLGLDPGELFFGEGSRLTVL.